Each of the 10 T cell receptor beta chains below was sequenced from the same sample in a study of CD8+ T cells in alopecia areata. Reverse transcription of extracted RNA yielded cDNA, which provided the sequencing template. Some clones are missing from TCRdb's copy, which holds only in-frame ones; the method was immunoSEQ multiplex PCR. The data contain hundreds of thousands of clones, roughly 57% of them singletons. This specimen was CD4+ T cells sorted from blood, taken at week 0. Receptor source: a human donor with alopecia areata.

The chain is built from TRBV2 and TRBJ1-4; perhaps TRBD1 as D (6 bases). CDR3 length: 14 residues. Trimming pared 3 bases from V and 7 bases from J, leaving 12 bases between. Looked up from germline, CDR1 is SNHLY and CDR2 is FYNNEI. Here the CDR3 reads CASSDGTGFEKLFF. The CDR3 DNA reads TGTGCCAGCAGTGATGGAACAGGGTTTGAAAAACTGTTTTTT.

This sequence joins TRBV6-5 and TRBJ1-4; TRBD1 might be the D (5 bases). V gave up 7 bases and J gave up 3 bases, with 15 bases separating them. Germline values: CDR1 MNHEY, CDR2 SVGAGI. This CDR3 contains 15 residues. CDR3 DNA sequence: TGTGCCAGCACACAATCGGGAGGGGCTAATGAAAAACTGTTTTTT. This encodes CASTQSGGANEKLFF.

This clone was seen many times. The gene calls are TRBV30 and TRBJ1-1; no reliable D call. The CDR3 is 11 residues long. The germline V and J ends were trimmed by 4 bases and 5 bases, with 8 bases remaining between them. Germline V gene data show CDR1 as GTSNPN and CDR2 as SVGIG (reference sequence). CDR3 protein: CAWNRQTEAFF. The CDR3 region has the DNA TGTGCCTGGAATCGGCAAACTGAAGCTTTCTTT.

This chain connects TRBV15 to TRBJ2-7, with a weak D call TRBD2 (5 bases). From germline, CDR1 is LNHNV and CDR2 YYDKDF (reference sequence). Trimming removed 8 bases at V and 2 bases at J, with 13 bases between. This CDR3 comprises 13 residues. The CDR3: CATSRGLTYEQYF. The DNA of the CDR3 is TGTGCCACCTCGAGAGGGCTGACCTACGAGCAGTACTTC.

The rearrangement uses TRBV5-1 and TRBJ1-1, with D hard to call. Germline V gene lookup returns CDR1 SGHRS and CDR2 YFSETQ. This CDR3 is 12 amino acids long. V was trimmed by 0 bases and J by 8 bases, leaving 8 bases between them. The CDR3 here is CASSLAGREAFF. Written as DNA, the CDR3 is TGCGCCAGCAGCTTGGCGGGCAGGGAAGCTTTCTTT.

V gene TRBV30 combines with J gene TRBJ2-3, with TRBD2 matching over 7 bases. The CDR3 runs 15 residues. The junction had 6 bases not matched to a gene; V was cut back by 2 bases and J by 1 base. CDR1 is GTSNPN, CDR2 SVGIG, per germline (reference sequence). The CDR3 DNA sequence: TGTGCCTGGAGTAGGAGGGCGGGGGGCACAGATACGCAGTATTTT. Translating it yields CAWSRRAGGTDTQYF.

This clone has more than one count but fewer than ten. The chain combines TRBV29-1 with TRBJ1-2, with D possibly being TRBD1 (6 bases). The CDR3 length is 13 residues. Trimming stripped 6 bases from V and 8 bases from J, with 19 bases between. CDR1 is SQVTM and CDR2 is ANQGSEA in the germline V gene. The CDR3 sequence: CSVNREVKGGYTF. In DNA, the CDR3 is TGCAGCGTAAACAGGGAGGTGAAAGGAGGCTACACCTTC.

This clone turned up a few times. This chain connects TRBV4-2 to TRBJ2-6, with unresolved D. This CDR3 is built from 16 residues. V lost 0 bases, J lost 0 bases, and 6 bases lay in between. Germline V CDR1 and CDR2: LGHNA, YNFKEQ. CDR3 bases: TGTGCCAGCAGCCAAGATAGTAGCTCTGGGGCCAACGTCCTGACTTTC. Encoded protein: CASSQDSSSGANVLTF.

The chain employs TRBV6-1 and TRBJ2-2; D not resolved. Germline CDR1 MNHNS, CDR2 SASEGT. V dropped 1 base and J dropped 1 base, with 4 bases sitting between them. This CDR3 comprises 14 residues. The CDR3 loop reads CASSEDLNTGELFF. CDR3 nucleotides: TGTGCCAGCAGTGAAGACCTGAACACCGGGGAGCTGTTTTTT.

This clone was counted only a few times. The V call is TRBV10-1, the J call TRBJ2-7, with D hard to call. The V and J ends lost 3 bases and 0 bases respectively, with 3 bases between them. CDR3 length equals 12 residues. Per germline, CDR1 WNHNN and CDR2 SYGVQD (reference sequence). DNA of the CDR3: TGCGCCAGCAGTGACAGCTCCTACGAGCAGTACTTC. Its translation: CASSDSSYEQYF.